This TCR beta chain was sequenced for a study of blood T cell repertoires in COVID-19. Whole-study context: The samples span acute and convalescent COVID-19 from the United States, Italy and Spain.

Repertoires were generated with immunoSEQ multiplex PCR, while TCRdb's copy carries only in-frame clones and drops some. The sample has under 200,000 clones; 80% to 90% are singletons. Sequencing input: peripheral blood. This sequence was found in a woman of 80 years or more with acute or convalescent COVID-19.

This CDR3 is CASSYSISLQTGIRTNEKLFF. CDR3 nucleotides: TGTGCCAGCAGTTACTCGATTTCCCTCCAGACAGGGATTAGAACTAATGAAAAACTGTTTTTT. This chain links TRBV6-2 or TRBV6-3 with TRBJ1-4, with TRBD1 matching over 7 bases. The CDR3 runs to 21 residues. V shed 0 bases and J 1 base; nucleotides not matched to a gene: 17. CDR1 is MNHEY and CDR2 is SVGEGT in the germline V gene.